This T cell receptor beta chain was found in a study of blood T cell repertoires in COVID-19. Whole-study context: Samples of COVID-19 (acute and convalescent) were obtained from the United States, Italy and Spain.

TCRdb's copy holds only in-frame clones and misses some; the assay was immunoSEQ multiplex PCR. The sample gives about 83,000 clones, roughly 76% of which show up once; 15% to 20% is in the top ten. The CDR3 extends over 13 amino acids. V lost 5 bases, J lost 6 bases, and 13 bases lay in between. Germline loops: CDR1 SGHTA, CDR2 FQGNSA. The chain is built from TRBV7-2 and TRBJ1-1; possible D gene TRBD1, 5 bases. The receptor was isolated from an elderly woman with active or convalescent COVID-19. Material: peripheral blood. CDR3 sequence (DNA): TGTGCCAGCAGCGTACAGGTCCGTTCTGAAGCTTTCTTT. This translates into CASSVQVRSEAFF.